These 28 T cell receptor beta chains share one sample of origin, sequenced in a study of blood T cells in healthy people across ages. It was with a sample-barcoded 5' primer and a J-beta primer mix that a second PCR of roughly 7 to 11 cycles was run. TCRdb reprocessed the 5' RACE reads with MiXCR, giving one entry per CDR3 protein. The table records around 1.5 million distinct CDR3 sequences, around 39% of them present only once. Sequenced: blood. These TCRs come from a woman under 30 in good health.

This clonotype was seen a handful of times. This chain joins TRBV6-1 and TRBJ2-7; tentative D call: TRBD1 (6 bases). Trimming cost V 7 bases and J 5 bases, with 9 bases left between them. The CDR3 runs to 11 residues. The germline CDR1 and CDR2 sequences are MNHNS and SASEGT. Written as DNA, the CDR3 is TGTGCCAGCACGACAGGAAACGAGCAGTACTTC. It translates to CASTTGNEQYF.

V usage is TRBV18 and J usage is TRBJ2-5; D is unclear. The CDR3 consists of 13 residues. With 0 bases removed from V and 3 bases from J, the gap between germline ends came to 5 bases. Germline V lookup: CDR1 KGHSH, CDR2 LQKENI. Here the CDR3 reads CASSPPQEETQYF. Here the CDR3 DNA reads TGTGCCAGCTCACCACCGCAGGAAGAGACCCAGTACTTC.

This clonotype came up many times. The V and J genes are TRBV4-1 and TRBJ2-7; TRBD2 aligns across 7 bases. Looked up from germline, CDR1 is MGHRA and CDR2 is YSYEKL. This CDR3 has 15 residues. The V and J ends lost 3 bases and 6 bases, in that order; junction bases with no gene match: 11. Here the CDR3 reads CASSHSSGGPLEQYF. As DNA, the CDR3 is TGCGCCAGCAGCCATTCTAGCGGAGGCCCTCTCGAGCAGTACTTC.

This clonotype was seen just once. This may stem from a read error, because a much larger clone lies one nucleotide away. V and J are TRBV4-1 and TRBJ2-4; 10 bases are shared with TRBD2. The DNA end is a closer match to TRBJ2-7, so the J assignment may be wrong. This CDR3 has 15 residues. CDR1 and CDR2 from the germline V gene are MGHRA and YSYEKL. The CDR3 spells CASSPSGLATYEQYF. In DNA form, the CDR3 reads TGCGCCAGCAGCCCGTCGGGACTAGCGACCTACGAGCAGTACTTC.

This clonotype was detected only a few times. The J gene is TRBJ1-4, the V gene TRBV7-9; 8 bases are a match to TRBD1. With 4 bases clipped from V and 8 bases from J, the junction kept 6 bases outside the gene matches. The CDR3 sequence is 14 residues long. CDR1 and CDR2 from the germline V gene are SEHNR and FQNEAQ (reference sequence). This CDR3 is CASSSGQGEEKLFF. Written as DNA, the CDR3 is TGTGCCAGCAGCTCAGGACAGGGAGAAGAAAAACTGTTTTTT.

The gene calls are TRBV27 and TRBJ2-7, with D possibly matching TRBD2 (5 bases). The CDR3 extends over 13 amino acids. Trimming stripped 11 bases from V and 7 bases from J, with 21 bases between. Germline V CDR1 and CDR2: MNHEY, SMNVEV (reference sequence). CDR3 DNA: TGTGCCCCCTCTCCGCGGGTTTTGAGAGAGCAGTACTTC. Amino acid sequence: CAPSPRVLREQYF.

The chain recombines TRBV3-1 with TRBJ2-1, with D possibly TRBD2 on 5 matching bases. The CDR3 runs 12 residues. Trimming left V 3 bases short and J 9 bases short, with 9 bases between. Germline V gene lookup returns CDR1 LGHDT and CDR2 YNNKEL (reference sequence). CDR3 loop: CASSHLGVEQFF. Here the CDR3 DNA reads TGTGCCAGCAGCCACCTCGGGGTTGAGCAGTTCTTC.

This clonotype appeared a single time. The rearrangement joins TRBV6-4 to TRBJ2-1; 11 nucleotides match TRBD2. This CDR3 region has 17 residues. Germline V lookup: CDR1 MRHNA, CDR2 SNTAGT. With 6 bases clipped from V and 10 bases from J, the junction kept 17 bases outside the gene matches. The DNA for the CDR3 is TGTGCCAGCAGAGAACCTAGCGGGAGGTACGATTTAAACGAGCAGTTCTTC. Translating it yields CASREPSGRYDLNEQFF.

This clonotype occurred a few times. J is TRBJ1-2 and V is TRBV12-3 or TRBV12-4; 8 nucleotides agree with TRBD1. The CDR3 totals 16 residues. V gave up 5 bases and J gave up 8 bases; unmatched junction bases: 16. This CDR3 is CASSPGIGQGKRGYTF. In DNA, the CDR3 is TGTGCCAGCAGTCCAGGGATAGGACAGGGAAAACGCGGCTACACCTTC.

The chain employs TRBV3-1 and TRBJ1-1; possible D gene TRBD1, 6 bases. Per the germline V gene, CDR1 is LGHDT and CDR2 is YNNKEL (reference sequence). The CDR3 runs to 12 residues. V was trimmed by 4 bases and J by 8 bases, leaving 11 bases between them. CDR3 in DNA: TGTGCCAGCAGCCTCTCCGACAGGGAAGCTTTCTTT. This gives the protein CASSLSDREAFF.

This CDR3 is CASSVRTGTYEQYF. Here the CDR3 DNA reads TGTGCCAGCAGTGTACGGACAGGGACCTACGAGCAGTACTTC. The chain recombines TRBV6-1 with TRBJ2-7; 8 nucleotides match TRBD1. V dropped 4 bases and J dropped 2; count of bases not matched to a gene: 4. The CDR3 sequence is 14 residues long. The germline V gene has CDR1 MNHNS and CDR2 SASEGT.

The genes are TRBV10-3 and TRBJ1-5, with D perhaps matching TRBD1 (6 bases). The CDR3 covers 15 residues. The germline V gene has CDR1 ENHRY and CDR2 SYGVKD. Deletions cut 4 bases from V and 6 bases from J, with 16 bases between. The CDR3 DNA reads as TGTGCCATCAGTGCGGTACAGGGTTCTAGTCAGCCCCAGCATTTT. Translation: CAISAVQGSSQPQHF.

The chain employs TRBV24-1 and TRBJ2-3; TRBD1 aligns across 9 bases. The CDR3 runs 14 residues. Germline V lookup: CDR1 KGHDR, CDR2 SFDVKD. The V and J ends lost 5 bases and 4 bases, in that order; junction bases with no gene match: 3. The CDR3 DNA reads TGTGCCACCAGTGGGGGACAGGGACCAGATACGCAGTATTTT. This codes for CATSGGQGPDTQYF.

This sequence joins TRBV20-1 and TRBJ1-4; 10 positions agree with TRBD1. The junction had 9 bases not matched to a gene; V was cut back by 1 base and J by 7 bases. Germline V lookup: CDR1 DFQATT, CDR2 SNEGSKA (reference sequence). The CDR3 runs to 16 residues. CDR3 in amino acids: CSARVGGTGVSEKLFF. In DNA form, the CDR3 reads TGCAGTGCTAGAGTGGGAGGGACAGGGGTTTCTGAAAAACTGTTTTTT.

This clonotype has a handful of counts. V and J are TRBV12-3 or TRBV12-4 and TRBJ1-2, with D possibly being TRBD1 (6 bases). Trimming shortened V by 6 bases and J by 6 bases, and 14 bases separated the two germline ends. The CDR3 runs to 13 residues. CDR3 sequence: CASRTGLLNGYTF. CDR3 DNA sequence: TGTGCCAGCAGAACAGGGCTCCTTAATGGCTACACCTTC.

The chain is built from TRBV27 and TRBJ1-2, with 9 bases aligning to TRBD1. The trim removed 5 bases at V and 8 bases at J, leaving 18 bases unmatched. CDR1 and CDR2 from the germline V gene are MNHEY and SMNVEV (reference sequence). CDR3 length: 17 residues. The CDR3 nucleotides read TGTGCCAGCAGTGCGATGACAGGGGGTACCGCGGGGGGAGGCTACACCTTC. The encoded protein is CASSAMTGGTAGGGYTF.

This sequence joins TRBV27 and TRBJ1-5; a possible D gene is TRBD1 (6 bases). This CDR3 has 18 amino acids. CDR1 is MNHEY and CDR2 is SMNVEV in the germline V gene (reference sequence). V was pared by 5 bases and J by 3 bases, with 23 bases between. This CDR3 is CASSRGAPGEAFNQPQHF. Written as DNA, the CDR3 is TGTGCCAGCAGTAGGGGGGCCCCCGGGGAGGCCTTCAATCAGCCCCAGCATTTT.

The rearrangement joins TRBV28 to TRBJ1-2; 9 bases agree with TRBD1. V lost 4 bases to trimming and J lost 13 bases; unmatched junction nucleotides: 4. This CDR3 is built from 11 residues. Per germline, CDR1 MDHEN and CDR2 SYDVKM. CDR3 DNA sequence: TGTGCCAGCAGTTCCGGGACAGGGTTCACCTTC. This sequence encodes CASSSGTGFTF.

The V call is TRBV20-1, the J call TRBJ1-1; D not certain. Germline V lookup: CDR1 DFQATT, CDR2 SNEGSKA (reference sequence). V dropped 3 bases and J dropped 4 bases, with 6 bases sitting between them. The length of the CDR3 is 11 residues. This CDR3 reads CSASAGTEAFF. The CDR3 region has the DNA TGCAGTGCTAGCGCGGGCACTGAAGCTTTCTTT.

This clonotype was found many times. The chain is built from TRBV29-1 and TRBJ2-7, with a tentative D call TRBD1 (6 bases). Trimming left V 3 bases short and J 3 bases short, with 9 bases between. The germline CDR1 and CDR2 sequences are SQVTM and ANQGSEA. This CDR3 is built from 12 residues. CDR3 coding DNA: TGCAGCGTTGAGCTGGACAGCTACGAGCAGTACTTC. This sequence encodes CSVELDSYEQYF.

Note on this clonotype: As the CDR3 is not closed by the conserved phenylalanine or tryptophan, this likely results from a read error. The gene calls are TRBV7-9 and TRBJ1-2; unclear D gene. This CDR3 has 11 amino acids. CDR1 and CDR2 from the germline V gene are SEHNR and FQNEAQ (reference sequence). Trimming removed 7 bases at V and 2 bases at J, with 5 bases between. CDR3 protein: CASTQNYGYTV. The CDR3 DNA follows: TGTGCCAGCACACAGAACTATGGCTACACCGTC.

The chain is built from TRBV5-6 and TRBJ2-3; 11 bases match TRBD2. The CDR3 is made up of 18 amino acids. Per germline, CDR1 SGHDT and CDR2 YYEEEE. The trim removed 1 base at V and 1 base at J, leaving 8 bases unmatched. CDR3 loop: CASSLTSGSLDGTDTQYF. For the CDR3, the DNA is TGTGCCAGCAGCTTGACTAGCGGGAGTCTGGATGGCACAGATACGCAGTATTTT.

This clonotype has a handful of counts. The V and J genes are TRBV29-1 and TRBJ2-1, with D possibly TRBD2 on 7 matching bases. The CDR3 length is 14 residues. Trimming pared 5 bases from V and 3 bases from J, leaving 14 bases between. Germline V CDR1 and CDR2: SQVTM, ANQGSEA. The CDR3 DNA reads TGCAGCGTTCCTCGGGGGGCCAACTACAATGAGCAGTTCTTC. Protein sequence: CSVPRGANYNEQFF.

This clonotype occurred many times. The chain employs TRBV4-1 and TRBJ2-7; 8 nucleotides agree with TRBD1. Per germline, CDR1 MGHRA and CDR2 YSYEKL. V shed 4 bases and J 2 bases; nucleotides not matched to a gene: 10. This CDR3 has 16 residues. The CDR3 region has the DNA TGCGCCAGCAGCCCCTTGATTGGGGACAGGACCTACGAGCAGTACTTC. Translated, it gives CASSPLIGDRTYEQYF.

CDR3 nucleotides: TGCAGTGCTAGTCTTGCGGGAACCTCCTACGAGCAGTACTTC. Its translation is CSASLAGTSYEQYF. The chain employs TRBV20-1 and TRBJ2-7; D is possibly TRBD2 (6 bases). Germline CDR1 DFQATT, CDR2 SNEGSKA (reference sequence). CDR3 length equals 14 residues. V was trimmed by 3 bases and J by 0 bases, leaving 12 bases between them.

This chain links TRBV20-1 with TRBJ2-3; D might be TRBD1 (6 bases). CDR3 length: 12 amino acids. Germline V lookup: CDR1 DFQATT, CDR2 SNEGSKA (reference sequence). The germline V and J ends were trimmed by 7 bases and 2 bases, with 10 bases remaining between them. The CDR3 nucleotides are TGCAGTGTTCCAGGGGCCACAGATACGCAGTATTTT. Amino acid sequence: CSVPGATDTQYF.

The V gene is TRBV5-1, the J gene TRBJ2-7; D gene unclear. From germline, CDR1 is SGHRS and CDR2 YFSETQ. The CDR3 is 14 amino acids. V dropped 4 bases and J dropped 3 bases, with 14 bases sitting between them. The CDR3 nucleotides are TGCGCCAGCAGCGTGATTATAGGAGACTACGAGCAGTACTTC. This sequence encodes CASSVIIGDYEQYF. Based on the CDR3 plus reference TRBV5-1 and TRBJ2-7, the full variable domain is KAGVTQTPRYLIKTRGQQVTLSCSPISGHRSVSWYQQTPGQGLQFLFEYFSETQRNKGNFPGRFSGRQFSNSRSEMNVSTLELGDSALYLCASSVIIGDYEQYFGPGTRLTVT.

This clonotype came up once. This chain links TRBV7-2 with TRBJ2-5; TRBD2 is a possible D gene (5 bases). The CDR3 covers 18 residues. Trimming left V 3 bases short and J 2 bases short, with 22 bases between. Germline V CDR1 and CDR2: SGHTA, FQGNSA. CDR3 DNA sequence: TGTGCCAGCAGCTTTGTAAGCTTGTTGGACTTTGGACAAGAGACCCAGTACTTC. It translates to CASSFVSLLDFGQETQYF.